This entry lists 28 T cell receptor beta chains sequenced from one sample in a study of blood T cell repertoires in COVID-19. Sequencing used immunoSEQ multiplex PCR; TCRdb keeps in-frame clones, though not all of them. The data contain 350,000 to 400,000 clones, roughly nine tenths of them singletons. Source material: PBMCs or T cells enriched from blood (not recorded which). These receptors were taken from a woman aged 40-49 years who had been exposed to COVID-19.

The chain carries TRBV5-6 and TRBJ1-2; no reliable D call. This CDR3 region has 17 residues. Germline values: CDR1 SGHDT, CDR2 YYEEEE. The V end lost 1 base, the J end lost 3 bases, and 19 bases lay between the germline ends. For the CDR3, the DNA is TGTGCCAGCAGCTTGTATGAGATCCTACTATCGCACTATGGCTACACCTTC. It encodes CASSLYEILLSHYGYTF. Using reference TRBV5-6 and TRBJ1-2 for the parts outside the CDR3, the full variable domain is DAGVTQSPTHLIKTRGQQVTLRCSPKSGHDTVSWYQQALGQGPQFIFQYYEEEERQRGNFPDRFSGHQFPNYSSELNVNALLLGDSALYLCASSLYEILLSHYGYTFGSGTRLTVV.

The V and J genes are TRBV14 and TRBJ2-5; weak D call: TRBD1 (6 bases). The CDR3 extends over 13 amino acids. V lost 5 bases to trimming and J lost 7 bases, with 14 bases between them. Germline V gives CDR1 SGHDN, CDR2 FVKESK. The CDR3 sequence is CASSSDRHLTQYF. CDR3 nucleotides: TGTGCCAGCAGCTCCGACAGGCACTTGACCCAGTACTTC.

This chain links TRBV29-1 with TRBJ2-5; 10 nucleotides agree with TRBD2. The CDR3 sequence is 14 residues long. The ends lost 3 bases at V and 1 base at J; junction bases unmatched: 2. Per germline, CDR1 SQVTM and CDR2 ANQGSEA. This chain's CDR3 is CSVDSGGAQETQYF. CDR3 DNA: TGCAGCGTTGACAGCGGGGGGGCCCAAGAGACCCAGTACTTC.

Concerning this clone: Other nucleotide sequences in the sample specify the same CDR3. The chain carries TRBV10-3 and TRBJ1-1; D is uncertain. Trimming shortened V by 4 bases and J by 0 bases, and 9 bases separated the two germline ends. The CDR3 extends over 14 amino acids. From germline, CDR1 is ENHRY and CDR2 SYGVKD. CDR3 DNA sequence: TGTGCCATCAGTGGTTCAGGTATGAACACTGAAGCTTTCTTT. Encoded protein: CAISGSGMNTEAFF.

V usage is TRBV10-3 and J usage is TRBJ2-1; D perhaps matches TRBD2 (7 bases). Germline V CDR1 and CDR2: ENHRY, SYGVKD. V lost 6 bases, J lost 4 bases, and 22 bases lay in between. The CDR3 contains 17 residues. CDR3 protein: CAIRGTGGRSGYNEQFF. The CDR3 DNA sequence: TGTGCCATCAGGGGAACGGGGGGCCGGTCTGGGTACAATGAGCAGTTCTTC.

The chain recombines TRBV5-6 with TRBJ2-1; TRBD2 aligns across 9 bases. J gave up 4 bases and V 0 bases, and 11 bases lay outside the gene matches. The germline CDR1 and CDR2 sequences are SGHDT and YYEEEE. CDR3 length equals 18 residues. The chain's CDR3 is CASSLGLGGRARYNEQFF. Written as DNA, the CDR3 is TGTGCCAGCAGCTTGGGACTAGGCGGGAGGGCCAGGTACAATGAGCAGTTCTTC.

The V call is TRBV7-9, the J call TRBJ2-7, with 11 bases fitting TRBD2. J was trimmed by 0 bases and V by 2 bases; bases with no gene match: 3. The CDR3 has 16 residues. Germline V gene sequence: CDR1 SEHNR, CDR2 FQNEAQ (reference sequence). The CDR3 here is CASSLHSGRVSYEQYF. CDR3 nucleotide sequence: TGTGCCAGCAGCTTACATAGCGGGAGGGTCTCCTACGAGCAGTACTTC.

The chain recombines TRBV7-9 with TRBJ1-2; D is unresolved. The CDR3 has 16 residues. Germline assignment: CDR1 SEHNR and CDR2 FQNEAQ (reference sequence). The V gene lost 0 bases and the J gene lost 6 bases, with 17 bases spanning the gap. In nucleotides, the CDR3 is TGTGCCAGCAGCTTAGCGGGCACATCGGAGGTGGATGGCTACACCTTC. Translating it yields CASSLAGTSEVDGYTF.

The rearrangement links TRBV2 to TRBJ1-1; D possibly corresponds to TRBD1 (6 bases). V was cut by 7 bases and J by 4 bases, with 19 bases left in between. Germline-derived CDR1 and CDR2 are SNHLY and FYNNEI. The CDR3 extends over 15 amino acids. The CDR3 sequence: CASTVADRLGTEAFF. In DNA, the CDR3 is TGTGCCAGCACCGTGGCCGACAGGTTAGGCACTGAAGCTTTCTTT.

This rearrangement joins TRBV6-5 to TRBJ1-1, with D unclear. V gave up 8 bases and J gave up 4 bases, with 14 bases separating them. The CDR3 covers 13 residues. Germline CDR1 reads MNHEY; CDR2 reads SVGAGI. CDR3: CASGRASGTEAFF. The CDR3 coding sequence is TGTGCCAGCGGGAGAGCCTCGGGCACTGAAGCTTTCTTT.

The J gene is TRBJ1-1, the V gene TRBV12-5; 7 nucleotides agree with TRBD1. Germline V CDR1 and CDR2: LGHNT, FRNRAP. This CDR3 contains 14 residues. J was trimmed by 5 bases and V by 7 bases; bases with no gene match: 10. DNA of the CDR3: TGTGCTAGTGCCCTAACAGGGGTTGGGACTGAAGCTTTCTTT. Translating gives CASALTGVGTEAFF.

The chain recombines TRBV27 with TRBJ2-1; D possibly corresponds to TRBD2 (5 bases). The length of the CDR3 is 15 residues. CDR1 and CDR2 (germline): MNHEY, SMNVEV (reference sequence). With 3 bases removed from V and 1 base from J, the gap between germline ends came to 10 bases. Written as DNA, the CDR3 is TGTGCCAGCAGTTTGGAGCCGGGGTCCTACAATGAGCAGTTCTTC. Protein sequence: CASSLEPGSYNEQFF.

The chain is built from TRBV10-2 and TRBJ2-5; D might be TRBD2 (7 bases). The length of the CDR3 is 15 residues. Germline V gene lookup returns CDR1 WSHSY and CDR2 SAAADI. With 3 bases removed from V and 2 bases from J, the gap between germline ends came to 13 bases. The chain's CDR3 is CASSEGGAPQETQYF. The CDR3 DNA sequence: TGCGCCAGCAGTGAAGGGGGGGCGCCGCAAGAGACCCAGTACTTC.

The J gene is TRBJ1-2, the V gene TRBV10-2; no reliable D call. Germline CDR1 WSHSY, CDR2 SAAADI. The CDR3 length is 15 residues. Trimming cost V 0 bases and J 3 bases, with 11 bases left between them. The CDR3 sequence: CASSESRGSHYGYTF. The CDR3 DNA is TGCGCCAGCAGTGAGTCTCGGGGTTCGCACTATGGCTACACCTTC.

This clone has just one count. The J gene is TRBJ2-1, the V gene TRBV19, with a weak D call TRBD2 (6 bases). Trimming shortened V by 2 bases and J by 7 bases, and 12 bases separated the two germline ends. Germline V CDR1 and CDR2: LNHDA, SQIVND (reference sequence). The CDR3 is made up of 14 amino acids. This CDR3 reads CASSIFGGVNEQFF. The DNA for the CDR3 is TGTGCCAGTAGTATATTCGGCGGGGTGAATGAGCAGTTCTTC.

V and J are TRBV7-6 and TRBJ1-5; D unresolved. CDR3 length: 15 residues. The V gene lost 5 bases and the J gene lost 6 bases, with 17 bases spanning the gap. Per the germline V gene, CDR1 is SGHVS and CDR2 is FNYEAQ. In DNA form, the CDR3 reads TGTGCCAGCAGCCCTTTCGCGGCCCAAGGTCAGCCCCAGCATTTT. Translated: CASSPFAAQGQPQHF.

The chain recombines TRBV18 with TRBJ1-5; D not resolved. CDR3 length: 14 residues. In germline, CDR1 is KGHSH, CDR2 LQKENI. Trimming stripped 2 bases from V and 0 bases from J, with 5 bases between. CDR3 protein: CASSPLYSNQPQHF. In nucleotides, the CDR3 is TGTGCCAGCTCACCATTATATAGCAATCAGCCCCAGCATTTT.

This clone appeared once. The V gene is TRBV18, the J gene TRBJ1-4, with 7 bases lining up with TRBD1. The length of the CDR3 is 15 residues. J was trimmed by 5 bases and V by 3 bases; bases with no gene match: 6. In germline, CDR1 is KGHSH, CDR2 LQKENI. The CDR3, as DNA: TGTGCCAGCTCACCGGCGGGACAGAGGAATGAAAAACTGTTTTTT. Protein: CASSPAGQRNEKLFF.

The chain joins TRBV18 to TRBJ1-6; D is possibly TRBD1 (6 bases). Per the germline V gene, CDR1 is KGHSH and CDR2 is LQKENI. This CDR3 has 15 residues. With 5 bases removed from V and 9 bases from J, the gap between germline ends came to 17 bases. CDR3 nucleotide sequence: TGTGCCAGCTCATCGCAGCCGGGGGGGCCTTCACCCCTCCACTTT. It codes for CASSSQPGGPSPLHF.

The chain joins TRBV19 to TRBJ1-1; unclear D gene. Per germline, CDR1 LNHDA and CDR2 SQIVND (reference sequence). The length of the CDR3 is 15 residues. V lost 2 bases, J lost 1 base, and 11 bases lay in between. The CDR3 region is CASSIPQAENTEAFF. Here the CDR3 DNA reads TGTGCCAGTAGTATACCCCAGGCTGAGAACACTGAAGCTTTCTTT.

This chain links TRBV5-1 with TRBJ1-4; unclear D gene. The V end was cut by 0 bases, the J end by 7 bases, with 13 bases between. Per germline, CDR1 SGHRS and CDR2 YFSETQ. The CDR3 runs 15 residues. As DNA, the CDR3 is TGCGCCAGCAGCTTGGCCACCGGCCGGGGTGAAAAACTGTTTTTT. The encoded protein is CASSLATGRGEKLFF.

The gene calls are TRBV3-1 (or the pseudogene TRBV3-2) and TRBJ1-3; D is ambiguous. The CDR3 length is 16 residues. The V end lost 4 bases, the J end lost 8 bases, and 21 bases lay between the germline ends. Germline V CDR1 and CDR2: LGHDT, YNNKEL (reference sequence). CDR3 residues: CASSPLTGPKRDTIYF. Here the CDR3 DNA reads TGTGCCAGCAGCCCCCTGACCGGGCCTAAGAGGGACACCATATATTTT.

This clone occurred a few times. The chain couples TRBV7-9 to TRBJ2-1; 7 bases are shared with TRBD2. The germline V gene has CDR1 SEHNR and CDR2 FQNEAQ (reference sequence). The CDR3 runs to 13 residues. V gave up 5 bases and J gave up 9 bases; unmatched junction bases: 7. The CDR3 sequence: CASSNGRVGEQFF. CDR3 nucleotide sequence: TGTGCCAGCAGCAATGGGAGGGTAGGTGAGCAGTTCTTC.

This chain joins TRBV15 and TRBJ2-5, with D maybe TRBD2 (7 bases). Germline V gene data show CDR1 as LNHNV and CDR2 as YYDKDF (reference sequence). The CDR3 runs 14 residues. V gave up 0 bases and J gave up 10 bases, with 15 bases separating them. DNA for the CDR3: TGTGCCACCAGCAGAGATAAAGAGGGGGGGATCCAGTACTTC. This sequence encodes CATSRDKEGGIQYF.

The rearrangement joins TRBV10-3 to TRBJ1-4, with D perhaps TRBD1 (5 bases). Deletions cut 3 bases from V and 6 bases from J, with 14 bases between. This CDR3 contains 15 residues. Germline CDR1 and CDR2: ENHRY and SYGVKD. The CDR3 loop is CAISDGAKGDEKLFF. The DNA for the CDR3 is TGTGCCATCAGTGATGGGGCCAAAGGGGATGAAAAACTGTTTTTT.

DNA of the CDR3: TGCGCCAGCAGCACTTCCCGGGACAGGGGGAGGTGCGAGCAGTACTTC. Its protein product is CASSTSRDRGRCEQYF. The gene calls are TRBV10-1 and TRBJ2-7; 11 bases agree with TRBD1. The V and J ends lost 6 bases and 6 bases, in that order; junction bases with no gene match: 13. CDR1 and CDR2 from the germline V gene are WNHNN and SYGVQD (reference sequence). The CDR3 contains 16 residues.

As DNA, the CDR3 is TGTGCCAGCTCACCCCGCAGAGGCTACGAGCAGTACTTC. It encodes CASSPRRGYEQYF. This chain uses TRBV18 with TRBJ2-7; D call uncertain. Germline V CDR1 and CDR2: KGHSH, LQKENI. The CDR3 consists of 13 residues. Trimming stripped 3 bases from V and 3 bases from J, with 9 bases between. Full variable domain (outside the CDR3, taken from reference TRBV18 and TRBJ2-7): NAGVMQNPRHLVRRRGQEARLRCSPMKGHSHVYWYRQLPEEGLKFMVYLQKENIIDESGMPKERFSAEFPKEGPSILRIQQVVRGDSAAYFCASSPRRGYEQYFGPGTRLTVT.

This chain connects TRBV2 to TRBJ2-1; maybe TRBD1 (5 bases). V dropped 3 bases and J dropped 9 bases, with 9 bases sitting between them. The CDR3 contains 12 residues. Germline V gene sequence: CDR1 SNHLY, CDR2 FYNNEI. The CDR3 sequence: CASSDLGVEQFF. The DNA of the CDR3 is TGTGCCAGCAGTGATCTAGGGGTTGAGCAGTTCTTC.